One sample yielded the 15 T cell receptor beta chains listed below, sequenced in a study of T cell repertoires in cytomegalovirus infection. These receptors' antigens are unknown. Using its own MiXCR run on the reads, TCRdb lists one record per CDR3 protein. The sample shows under 850,000 distinct CDR3 sequences, approximately 33% of them seen only once. Sequencing was performed on cultured PBMCs, taken from culture after CMV antigen stimulation. These TCRs come from a human donor in good health (CMV status not recorded). Some clones in this sample may be carry-over from other donors' samples.

The rearrangement joins TRBV7-4 to TRBJ2-5; 7 nucleotides align to TRBD2. The CDR3 is made up of 15 amino acids. Losses at the gene ends were 4 bases for V and 5 bases for J; bases not matched to a gene: 10. Germline-derived CDR1 and CDR2 are SGHVT and SQSDAQ. CDR3 in amino acids: CASSSTGDYRETQYF. CDR3 in DNA: TGTGCCAGCAGCTCCACGGGGGACTACCGGGAGACCCAGTACTTC.

This sequence joins TRBV3-1 and TRBJ1-2; no clear D gene. Trimming removed 1 base from V and 3 bases from J, with 15 bases in between. CDR3 length: 16 residues. Per the germline V gene, CDR1 is LGHDT and CDR2 is YNNKEL (reference sequence). The CDR3 sequence: CASSQATTRNDYGYTF. In DNA, the CDR3 is TGTGCCAGCAGCCAAGCCACGACCCGAAACGACTATGGCTACACCTTC.

This clonotype was observed many times. This chain connects TRBV7-9 to TRBJ1-2; D not certain. Germline V lookup: CDR1 SEHNR, CDR2 FQNEAQ (reference sequence). This CDR3 spans 16 amino acids. V was clipped by 3 bases and J by 4 bases, with 18 bases between them. The CDR3 coding sequence is TGTGCCAGCAGCTTTCTGACGGGAGCCCTAACCTATGGCTACACCTTC. Translating gives CASSFLTGALTYGYTF.

The genes are TRBV11-2 and TRBJ2-3, with D perhaps TRBD2 (6 bases). The CDR3 covers 16 residues. Germline CDR1 and CDR2: SGHAT and FQNNGV. V lost 4 bases and J lost 5, with 19 bases in between. The CDR3 reads CASSWGLPTNGDTQYF. In nucleotides, the CDR3 is TGTGCCAGCAGCTGGGGACTCCCCACGAACGGAGATACGCAGTATTTT.

The gene calls are TRBV7-9 and TRBJ1-3; unclear D gene. The CDR3 is made up of 15 amino acids. Germline lookup yields CDR1 SEHNR and CDR2 FQNEAQ (reference sequence). V was trimmed by 6 bases and J by 1 base, leaving 13 bases between them. The CDR3 protein is CASRSDLNSGNTIYF. Written as DNA, the CDR3 is TGTGCCAGCAGGTCGGATCTTAATTCTGGAAACACCATATATTTT.

This chain uses TRBV19 with TRBJ1-3; D unresolved. Germline V gene data show CDR1 as LNHDA and CDR2 as SQIVND (reference sequence). The CDR3 runs 17 residues. V lost 7 bases and J 3 bases, leaving 22 bases between the germline ends. As DNA, the CDR3 is TGTGCCAGTAATCCCGCCGAGGCTTCGGGTTTTGGAAACACCATATATTTT. Protein product: CASNPAEASGFGNTIYF.

V and J are TRBV6-2 or TRBV6-3 and TRBJ1-1; 9 bases agree with TRBD1. Germline CDR1 is MNHEY and CDR2 is SVGEGT. J lost 8 bases, V lost 7 bases, and 14 bases had no gene match. The CDR3 length is 15 residues. CDR3 sequence (DNA): TGTGCCAGCACCCTTATGGGACAGGGCGTTGGGGAAGCTTTCTTT. Its translation is CASTLMGQGVGEAFF.

Concerning this clonotype itself: One end of the junction varies from germline; a read error may be responsible. V is TRBV27 and J is TRBJ1-1; no clear D gene. In germline, CDR1 is MNHEY, CDR2 SMNVEV (reference sequence). The CDR3 has 13 residues. This CDR3 is CASSWQENTEALF. CDR3 DNA sequence: TGTGCCAGCAGTTGGCAGGAGAACACCGAAGCTTTATTT.

A few counts support this clonotype. The rearrangement uses TRBV20-1 and TRBJ2-1, with D maybe TRBD2 (7 bases). CDR1 is DFQATT, CDR2 SNEGSKA, per germline (reference sequence). The CDR3 is 15 amino acids. Deletions cut 6 bases from V and 4 bases from J, with 19 bases between. CDR3 region: CSAISTGGAYNEQFF. The CDR3 nucleotides are TGCAGTGCCATAAGCACGGGGGGCGCTTACAATGAGCAGTTCTTC.

This clonotype was seen once. The CDR3 loop reads CASSLPRGPQQNTGELFF. The CDR3 DNA sequence: TGTGCCAGCAGCTTACCAAGGGGTCCCCAGCAGAACACCGGGGAGCTGTTTTTT. This chain links TRBV11-2 with TRBJ2-2; maybe TRBD1 (5 bases). The CDR3 has 18 residues. V was shortened by 2 bases and J by 1 base, with 17 bases between the two germline ends. Germline values: CDR1 SGHAT, CDR2 FQNNGV.

The chain is built from TRBV12-3 or TRBV12-4 and TRBJ1-6; D call uncertain. This CDR3 spans 14 amino acids. Trimming removed 2 bases from V and 4 bases from J, with 6 bases in between. CDR3 amino acids: CASSLSPYNSPLHF. DNA of the CDR3: TGTGCCAGCAGTTTAAGCCCTTATAATTCACCCCTCCACTTT.

V gene TRBV4-2 combines with J gene TRBJ1-1; tentative D call: TRBD1 (5 bases). Trimming took off 4 bases at V and 3 bases at J, with 21 bases between the two ends. CDR1 and CDR2 from the germline V gene are LGHNA and YNFKEQ. The CDR3 loop spans 17 amino acids. DNA for the CDR3: TGTGCCAGCAGCCGAATCAGTACGACAGTGGGGGACACTGAAGCTTTCTTT. It encodes CASSRISTTVGDTEAFF.

This clonotype has a handful of counts. J is TRBJ2-7 and V is TRBV11-2; 7 bases map to TRBD2. The length of the CDR3 is 15 residues. Germline V CDR1 and CDR2: SGHAT, FQNNGV. Trimming removed 3 bases from V and 3 bases from J; junction bases left unmatched: 8. The CDR3 coding sequence is TGTGCCAGCAGCTTCAGTGCGGGAGAAGGCTACGAGCAGTACTTC. Protein: CASSFSAGEGYEQYF.

This clonotype has just a few counts. The chain is built from TRBV11-2 and TRBJ2-1, with 9 bases fitting TRBD2. Germline assignment: CDR1 SGHAT and CDR2 FQNNGV. Germline trimming cut 1 base from V and 7 bases from J; bases unmatched to any gene: 5. The CDR3 is made up of 15 amino acids. CDR3 sequence reads: CASSLVSGRGNEQFF. CDR3 bases: TGTGCCAGCAGCTTAGTTAGCGGGAGAGGGAATGAGCAGTTCTTC.

This clonotype was picked up many times. The V and J genes are TRBV7-2 and TRBJ1-4; 8 bases fit TRBD1. Losses at the gene ends were 5 bases for V and 5 bases for J; bases not matched to a gene: 7. The CDR3 is 15 amino acids. CDR1 and CDR2 from the germline V gene are SGHTA and FQGNSA. The CDR3 region is CASSVRGRRNEKLFF. The DNA of the CDR3 is TGTGCCAGCAGCGTCAGGGGGCGAAGGAATGAAAAACTGTTTTTT.